This passage covers 3 T cell receptor beta chains from one sample sequenced in a study of blood T cell repertoires in COVID-19 (dated by TCRdb to the early 2020s). Libraries were constructed by the immunoSEQ multiplex PCR assay. Here the immuneACCESS table is served through TCRdb, limited to in-frame sequences with V and J called. Missing clones are a known gap in these copies; in checked studies unresolved V genes cover under half, and the rest lacks a known reason. Recorded for this sample are roughly 40,000 clones; 60% to 80% of them occurred a single time. Clones ranked in the top ten supply approximately 30% of the sample. The sample was peripheral blood. These receptors were collected from a woman of 80 years or more with acute or convalescent COVID-19.

This clone was counted between two and nine times. J is TRBJ2-1 and V is TRBV7-9; perhaps TRBD1 as D (6 bases). Germline assignment: CDR1 SEHNR and CDR2 FQNEAQ (reference sequence). This CDR3 is 13 amino acids long. The germline V and J ends were trimmed by 4 bases and 9 bases, with 13 bases remaining between them. The CDR3 nucleotides are TGTGCCAGCAGCTCGACCTCAGGGGCTGAGCAGTTCTTC. It is translated as CASSSTSGAEQFF.

The chain has TRBV6-5 and TRBJ2-1; 11 bases fit TRBD2. Germline V gene lookup returns CDR1 MNHEY and CDR2 SVGAGI. J gave up 7 bases and V 1 base, and 6 bases lay outside the gene matches. This CDR3 is 16 amino acids long. The CDR3 DNA reads TGTGCCAGCAGTTACTTGAGGCTAGCGGGAGGTAATGAGCAGTTCTTC. This codes for CASSYLRLAGGNEQFF.

This clone was detected only once. The chain has TRBV18 and TRBJ2-5, with D unresolved. Trimming took 3 bases from V and 5 from J, leaving 7 bases between them. The CDR3 extends over 12 amino acids. Germline CDR1 reads KGHSH; CDR2 reads LQKENI. CDR3 in DNA: TGTGCCAGCTCACCCCTAGAGGAGACCCAGTACTTC. Translating it yields CASSPLEETQYF.